This T cell receptor beta chain was identified in a study of blood T cell repertoires in COVID-19. In this sample, this clone turned up once. Original analysis: For nucleated cells, counts were estimated from reference gene primer amplification. Assay used: immunoSEQ multiplex PCR; TCRdb lists only in-frame clones, some missing. Clonal size and the V and J genes are those of that table, whereas D and trimming came from the DNA. The sample has about 74,000 clones, around four fifths seen once. The receptor comes from a man between 65 and 79 years old with acute or convalescent COVID-19. Material: peripheral blood.

The DNA for the CDR3 is TGTGCCAGCAGCTTAGGCAGCGGGGGGCCGAATGAGCAGTTCTTC. This sequence encodes CASSLGSGGPNEQFF. The chain carries TRBV7-2 and TRBJ2-1, with 9 nucleotides matching TRBD2. Germline CDR1 reads SGHTA; CDR2 reads FQGNSA. V dropped 1 base and J dropped 7; count of bases not matched to a gene: 5. The CDR3 consists of 15 residues.